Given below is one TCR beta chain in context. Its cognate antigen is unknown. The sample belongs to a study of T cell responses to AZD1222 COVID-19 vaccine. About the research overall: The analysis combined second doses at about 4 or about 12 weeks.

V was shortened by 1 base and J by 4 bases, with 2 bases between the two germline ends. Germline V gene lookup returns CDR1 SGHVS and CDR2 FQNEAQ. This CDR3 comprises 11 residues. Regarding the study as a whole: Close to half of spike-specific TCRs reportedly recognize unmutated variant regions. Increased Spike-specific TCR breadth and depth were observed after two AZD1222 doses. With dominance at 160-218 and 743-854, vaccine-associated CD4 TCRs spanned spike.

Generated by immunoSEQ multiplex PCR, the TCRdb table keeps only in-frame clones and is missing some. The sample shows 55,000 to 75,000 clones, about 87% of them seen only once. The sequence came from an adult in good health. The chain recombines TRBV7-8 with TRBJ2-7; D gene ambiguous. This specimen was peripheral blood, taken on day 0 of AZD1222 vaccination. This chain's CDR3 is CASSLEYEQYF. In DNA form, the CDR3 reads TGTGCCAGCAGCTTAGAGTACGAGCAGTACTTC.